Each of the 2 T cell receptor beta chains below was sequenced from the same sample in a study of regulatory T cells in long-lasting Graves disease. Time point reported: newly diagnosed GD, antithyroid drugs for less than 3 months. Extracted PBMC RNA gave rise to the TCR library. CDR3 regions were amplified by Arm-PCR using iRepertoire HTBI primers to build TCR beta libraries. TCRdb itself ran the multiplex PCR reads through MiXCR, one entry per CDR3 protein. The data hold around 500,000 distinct CDR3 sequences, with around 11% observed a single time. These data were likewise used in another study, on T cells in Graves' hyperthyroidism and ophthalmopathy.

The sample was peripheral blood mononuclear cells (PBMCs), taken at new diagnosis, from a patient treated with antithyroid drugs. The receptors stem from a woman aged 25 to 45 with Graves disease.

To note about this clonotype: A much more abundant neighbour one base away suggests this may be a read error. This chain uses TRBV7-9 with TRBJ2-2; TRBD2 agrees at 12 bases. J was trimmed by 5 bases and V by 4 bases; bases with no gene match: 5. Per germline, CDR1 SEHNR and CDR2 FQNEAQ (reference sequence). The CDR3 is 16 residues long. The CDR3 DNA reads as TGTGCCAGCAGCTCAACCGGGACTAGCGGGACCGGGGAGCTGTTTTTT. It yields the protein CASSSTGTSGTGELFF.

This clonotype was seen many times. The rearrangement links TRBV24-1 to TRBJ2-3; D unresolved. V gave up 1 base and J gave up 2 bases, with 3 bases separating them. This CDR3 has 13 amino acids. Germline CDR1 is KGHDR and CDR2 is SFDVKD. Here the CDR3 DNA reads TGTGCCACCAGTGATTTCTACACAGATACGCAGTATTTT. Amino acid sequence: CATSDFYTDTQYF.